One and the same sample provided the 10 T cell receptor beta chains below, sequenced in a study of T cells in Graves' hyperthyroidism and ophthalmopathy. Authors of the study amplified TCR beta CDR3 regions from RNA transcripts. The TCR CDR3 first-round RT-PCR relied on the HTBI primer set. TCRdb processed the multiplex PCR reads anew with MiXCR; each CDR3 protein has one entry. Of about 350,000 distinct CDR3 sequences listed, about an eighth were seen once; the top ten hold 30% to 40%. The sample was blood. Every receptor here comes from a woman in her 40s with Graves' ophthalmopathy.

The J gene is TRBJ2-1, the V gene TRBV9; 14 nucleotides line up with TRBD2. CDR1 and CDR2 (germline): SGDLS, YYNGEE. The junction had 6 bases not matched to a gene; V was cut back by 0 bases and J by 7 bases. The CDR3 consists of 17 residues. In DNA, the CDR3 is TGTGCCAGCAGCGTAGGAGGGGGGACTAGCGGGAGTAATGAGCAGTTCTTC. Residues: CASSVGGGTSGSNEQFF.

The V gene is TRBV11-2, the J gene TRBJ2-2; 8 bases are shared with TRBD2. The CDR3 is 15 amino acids. Trimming took 6 bases from V and 4 from J; bases not matched to a gene: 7. Germline-derived CDR1 and CDR2 are SGHAT and FQNNGV. CDR3 loop: CASRPLAGGTGELFF. In nucleotides, the CDR3 is TGTGCCAGCAGGCCTCTAGCGGGTGGCACCGGGGAGCTGTTTTTT.

The V call is TRBV28, the J call TRBJ2-1; 8 bases map to TRBD1. The junction had 8 bases not matched to a gene; V was cut back by 6 bases and J by 7 bases. Per germline, CDR1 MDHEN and CDR2 SYDVKM. This CDR3 has 14 amino acids. CDR3 sequence (DNA): TGTGCCAGCAGCCGCGGACAGGGCGAAAATGAGCAGTTCTTC. Amino acid sequence: CASSRGQGENEQFF.

This chain uses TRBV10-3 with TRBJ1-1; 7 bases match TRBD1. CDR1 ENHRY and CDR2 SYGVKD come from the germline V gene. This CDR3 comprises 14 residues. J was trimmed by 3 bases and V by 6 bases; bases with no gene match: 7. DNA of the CDR3: TGTGCCATCAGATCAGTTGACAGGGACACTGAAGCTTTCTTT. It yields the protein CAIRSVDRDTEAFF.

This sequence joins TRBV20-1 and TRBJ2-7; D is perhaps TRBD2 (5 bases). Germline assignment: CDR1 DFQATT and CDR2 SNEGSKA (reference sequence). Between the trimmed V and J ends, which lost 0 bases and 3 bases, there was a span of 12 bases. CDR3 length: 14 amino acids. The DNA for the CDR3 is TGCAGTGCTAGAGATTCGGGAAAAATCTACGAGCAGTACTTC. Translation: CSARDSGKIYEQYF.

This rearrangement joins TRBV15 to TRBJ2-1; D uncertain. Germline values: CDR1 LNHNV, CDR2 YYDKDF (reference sequence). V lost 2 bases and J lost 2, with 13 bases in between. This CDR3 region has 16 residues. CDR3 DNA sequence: TGTGCCACCAGCAGACCCACGCCAAAAGCCTACAATGAGCAGTTCTTC. Protein product: CATSRPTPKAYNEQFF.

This clonotype was recorded many times. The J gene is TRBJ1-1, the V gene TRBV20-1; D unclear. The germline V and J ends were trimmed by 2 bases and 1 base, with 8 bases remaining between them. The germline gives CDR1 DFQATT, CDR2 SNEGSKA (reference sequence). The CDR3 is 13 amino acids. The CDR3 reads CSARTDQNTEAFF. The DNA for the CDR3 is TGCAGTGCTAGAACGGACCAGAACACTGAAGCTTTCTTT.

This clonotype was found many times. The chain is built from TRBV20-1 and TRBJ2-1; D might be TRBD1 (5 bases). V dropped 2 bases and J dropped 8 bases, with 10 bases sitting between them. Germline V lookup: CDR1 DFQATT, CDR2 SNEGSKA (reference sequence). The CDR3 is 12 amino acids. CDR3 DNA: TGCAGTGCTAGACAGGGTTTAGATGAGCAGTTCTTC. This codes for CSARQGLDEQFF.

This clonotype was found many times. This chain links TRBV18 with TRBJ2-3; a possible D gene is TRBD1 (6 bases). V dropped 4 bases and J dropped 1 base, with 9 bases sitting between them. This CDR3 has 14 amino acids. Per the germline V gene, CDR1 is KGHSH and CDR2 is LQKENI. The CDR3 sequence is CASSQGVRTDTQYF. The CDR3 bases are TGTGCCAGCTCACAGGGGGTTCGCACAGATACGCAGTATTTT.

This clonotype was picked up a small number of times. The V and J genes are TRBV2 and TRBJ2-4; no reliable D call. V was clipped by 1 base and J by 7 bases, with 5 bases between them. The CDR3 extends over 12 amino acids. CDR1 and CDR2 from the germline V gene are SNHLY and FYNNEI. The CDR3 bases are TGTGCCAGCAGTGAAGGTCCGAACATTCAGTACTTC. Translating gives CASSEGPNIQYF.